This is a list of T cell receptor beta chains from one sample in a study of T cell changes during pregnancy in multiple sclerosis. TCRdb's copy holds only in-frame clones and misses some; the assay was immunoSEQ multiplex PCR. Of tens of thousands of clones listed, more than 85% are singletons. The sequencing used CD8+ T cells from peripheral blood mononuclear cells, collected in the third trimester of pregnancy. The receptors were sampled from a female donor with multiple sclerosis, enrolled in a pregnancy study. Both conserved end residues are part of each CDR3. A D gene is named only where the DNA matches it firmly. Size is stated for part of the rows, as once, few or many counts, or as a class when the clone is expanded.

abundance,j_gene,v_gene,d_gene,CDR3aa,CDR3nt
NA,TRBJ2-6,TRBV27,NA,CASSFLGGASGANVLTF,TGTGCCAGCAGTTTTTTGGGGGGGGCCTCTGGGGCCAACGTCCTGACTTTC
NA,TRBJ2-1,TRBV7-7,TRBD1,CASSSGTGGNEQFF,TGTGCCAGCAGCTCGGGGACAGGGGGAAATGAGCAGTTCTTC
NA,TRBJ2-7,TRBV27,TRBD2,CASKDMAGGNYEQYF,TGTGCCAGTAAGGATATGGCGGGAGGTAACTACGAGCAGTACTTC
NA,TRBJ2-2,TRBV6-6,NA,CASSYSWSNTGELFF,TGTGCCAGCAGTTACTCTTGGAGCAACACCGGGGAGCTGTTTTTT
NA,TRBJ2-1,TRBV27,NA,CASSLSIGGLVSFF,TGTGCCAGCAGTTTATCGATCGGGGGGCTAGTTTCGTTCTTC
NA,TRBJ2-7,TRBV30,NA,CAWSVTRPEQYF,TGTGCCTGGAGTGTTACTAGACCCGAGCAGTACTTC
NA,TRBJ1-1,TRBV19,NA,CASSPQMNTEAFF,TGTGCCAGTAGTCCCCAAATGAACACTGAAGCTTTCTTT
NA,TRBJ2-1,TRBV2,TRBD2,CASTGSGRLNEQFF,TGTGCCAGCACGGGTAGCGGGAGACTGAATGAGCAGTTCTTC
NA,TRBJ2-1,TRBV9,TRBD2,CASSVGGGGGSKYNEQFF,TGTGCCAGCAGCGTAGGAGGTGGCGGCGGGAGTAAATACAATGAGCAGTTCTTC
NA,TRBJ1-2,TRBV28,NA,CASSARGYTF,TGTGCCAGCAGTGCACGGGGCTACACCTTC
NA,TRBJ2-2,TRBV4-1,NA,CASSQEGTPNTGELFF,TGCGCCAGCAGCCAAGAGGGGACACCCAACACCGGGGAGCTGTTTTTT
NA,TRBJ1-2,TRBV5-4,TRBD1,CASTQTGQVYGYTF,TGTGCCAGCACTCAAACTGGACAGGTCTATGGCTACACCTTC
NA,TRBJ2-3,TRBV19,TRBD2,CASSIGASGADTQYF,TGTGCCAGTAGTATTGGAGCGAGCGGGGCAGATACGCAGTATTTT
NA,TRBJ1-1,TRBV19,TRBD1,CASSWTGGNYMNTEAFF,TGTGCCAGCTCATGGACAGGGGGAAACTACATGAACACTGAAGCTTTCTTT
NA,TRBJ2-5,TRBV27,TRBD1,CASKEAIRGRKTQYF,TGTGCCAGCAAAGAGGCAATCAGGGGGCGGAAGACCCAGTACTTC
once,TRBJ1-2,TRBV19,NA,CASAWGVGDYGYTF,TGTGCCAGTGCATGGGGGGTTGGAGACTATGGCTACACCTTC
NA,TRBJ2-1,TRBV19,TRBD2,CASSFLAGAWYNEQFF,TGTGCCAGTAGTTTCCTAGCGGGAGCTTGGTACAATGAGCAGTTCTTC
NA,TRBJ2-7,TRBV7-8,NA,CASSSGQPIYEQYF,TGTGCCAGCAGCTCTGGACAGCCGATATACGAGCAGTACTTC
NA,TRBJ1-3,TRBV5-1,NA,CASSLDLQANGNTIYF,TGCGCCAGCAGCTTAGACTTACAAGCGAATGGAAACACCATATATTTT
NA,TRBJ2-1,TRBV2,NA,CARSQAGYHNEQFF,TGTGCCAGGAGCCAAGCGGGCTATCACAATGAGCAGTTCTTC